The source of this T cell receptor (beta chain) is a study of control samples from healthy donors and cancer patients. This clone has just one count. Other DNA sequences in this sample translate to the same CDR3. Data came from immunoSEQ multiplex PCR; TCRdb stores just in-frame clones and leaves some out. The table includes under 150,000 clones, around 90% detected once. The junction had 6 bases not matched to a gene; V was cut back by 5 bases and J by 5 bases. Germline assignment: CDR1 SGHRS and CDR2 YFSETQ. The CDR3 is 15 residues long. The V gene is TRBV5-1, the J gene TRBJ2-3, with 12 bases that match TRBD1. The clonotype originates from a man aged 35-49 years in good health. The sample was blood. CDR3 nucleotides: TGCGCCAGCAGTTCCCGGGACAGGGGGCAAGATACGCAGTATTTT. Translated: CASSSRDRGQDTQYF.